This T cell receptor beta chain was found in a study of blood T cell repertoires in COVID-19. TCRdb's table, derived via immunoSEQ multiplex PCR, lists solely in-frame clones and lacks some. The repertoire holds 200,000 to 250,000 clones, 75% to 90% seen once, with roughly 8% in the top ten. CDR3 length: 13 amino acids. Germline CDR1 reads SGHDN; CDR2 reads FVKESK. Unmatched junction bases numbered 6, after V lost 4 bases and J lost 8 bases. The sample consisted of peripheral blood. This receptor was taken from a woman of 80 years or more with COVID-19, enrolled during active disease. The V call is TRBV14, the J call TRBJ1-2, with TRBD1 matching 8 bases. CDR3 DNA: TGTGCCAGCAGCCCGGACAGGGTTCGGGGCTACACCTTC. Translating it yields CASSPDRVRGYTF.